These 17 T cell receptor beta chains were sequenced from one sample in a study of blood T cell repertoires in COVID-19. Generated by immunoSEQ multiplex PCR, the TCRdb table keeps only in-frame clones and is missing some. Of 150,000 to 200,000 clones listed, over 75% are singletons. The sequencing input was peripheral blood. The receptor set was obtained from a man in his 70s who had recovered from COVID-19.

The CDR3 DNA sequence: TGCAGCGTCCGCGGCCAGACAGGGTCCTACAATGAGCAGTTCTTC. It yields the protein CSVRGQTGSYNEQFF. V is TRBV29-1 and J is TRBJ2-1, with 7 nucleotides matching TRBD1. V gave up 6 bases and J gave up 1 base; unmatched junction bases: 9. Germline V gene sequence: CDR1 SQVTM, CDR2 ANQGSEA. This CDR3 comprises 15 residues.

The chain employs TRBV19 and TRBJ2-1; D remains unclear. The CDR3 has 13 amino acids. Trimming stripped 9 bases from V and 0 bases from J, with 9 bases between. Germline V gene data show CDR1 as LNHDA and CDR2 as SQIVND (reference sequence). The CDR3 DNA sequence: TGTGCCAGCATGCGGCCCTCCTACAATGAGCAGTTCTTC. Translation gives CASMRPSYNEQFF.

The gene calls are TRBV5-6 and TRBJ2-7; possible D gene TRBD1, 7 bases. V lost 0 bases, J lost 6 bases, and 16 bases lay in between. Germline CDR1 and CDR2: SGHDT and YYEEEE. This CDR3 has 15 residues. CDR3 nucleotides: TGTGCCAGCAGCTTGGATAGGGGGCCGGGGGTCGAGCAGTACTTC. As protein: CASSLDRGPGVEQYF. The full variable domain, in which reference TRBV5-6 and TRBJ2-7 provide the parts outside the CDR3, is DAGVTQSPTHLIKTRGQQVTLRCSPKSGHDTVSWYQQALGQGPQFIFQYYEEEERQRGNFPDRFSGHQFPNYSSELNVNALLLGDSALYLCASSLDRGPGVEQYFGPGTRLTVT.

This clone was found once. CDR3 sequence: CASSGTSSLGQYF. CDR3 coding DNA: TGTGCCAGCAGCGGGACTAGCTCCCTTGGGCAGTACTTC. V is TRBV6-5 and J is TRBJ2-7; 9 nucleotides agree with TRBD2. Per the germline V gene, CDR1 is MNHEY and CDR2 is SVGAGI. Trimming at V came to 6 bases and at J to 9 bases, leaving 9 bases not matched to a gene. The CDR3 extends over 13 amino acids.

The chain employs TRBV5-1 and TRBJ2-3; TRBD1 matches at 10 bases. The CDR3 loop spans 16 amino acids. V lost 0 bases and J lost 1; bases outside the gene matches: 2. CDR1 is SGHRS and CDR2 is YFSETQ in the germline V gene. Here the CDR3 DNA reads TGCGCCAGCAGCTTGGCCGGGACAGGGGGCACAGATACGCAGTATTTT. The encoded protein is CASSLAGTGGTDTQYF.

The chain uses TRBV7-9 and TRBJ2-1; a weak D match, TRBD2 (6 bases). The CDR3 spans 12 residues. Germline V gene lookup returns CDR1 SEHNR and CDR2 FQNEAQ (reference sequence). The V end lost 5 bases, the J end lost 7 bases, and 9 bases lay between the germline ends. The DNA for the CDR3 is TGTGCCAGCAGCGCCCGGGGGAATGAGCAGTTCTTC. Encoded protein: CASSARGNEQFF.

This clone has just a few counts. The chain uses TRBV6-2 or TRBV6-3 and TRBJ2-7; D gene uncertain. Germline CDR1 MNHEY, CDR2 SVGEGT. Trimming stripped 2 bases from V and 5 bases from J, with 4 bases between. The CDR3 totals 11 residues. The CDR3 spells CASSYSHEQYF. As DNA, the CDR3 is TGTGCCAGCAGTTACAGCCACGAGCAGTACTTC.

The rearrangement uses TRBV5-1 and TRBJ1-2; TRBD1 might be the D (5 bases). CDR1 is SGHRS and CDR2 is YFSETQ in the germline V gene. V was trimmed by 1 base and J by 4 bases, leaving 14 bases between them. CDR3 length equals 15 residues. Here the CDR3 reads CASSLFGRESYGYTF. CDR3 DNA: TGCGCCAGCAGCTTGTTCGGCAGGGAAAGCTATGGCTACACCTTC.

This chain links TRBV5-5 with TRBJ1-5, with D tentatively TRBD1 (6 bases). Trimming pared 4 bases from V and 0 bases from J, leaving 14 bases between. There are 16 residues in the CDR3. Germline V gene data show CDR1 as SGHKS and CDR2 as YYEKEE (reference sequence). CDR3 residues: CASSPLGGDSNQPQHF. DNA for the CDR3: TGTGCCAGCAGCCCCCTAGGGGGGGATAGCAATCAGCCCCAGCATTTT.

This rearrangement joins TRBV4-1 to TRBJ1-5; 9 nucleotides agree with TRBD1. Germline-derived CDR1 and CDR2 are MGHRA and YSYEKL. Trimming took 0 bases from V and 3 from J; bases not matched to a gene: 6. The CDR3 runs to 17 residues. CDR3 protein: CASSQEGTGRYNQPQHF. The CDR3 coding sequence is TGCGCCAGCAGCCAAGAAGGGACAGGGAGGTACAATCAGCCCCAGCATTTT.

This clone was counted a few times. The CDR3 is CASKGAGELFF. CDR3 bases: TGTGCCAGCAAAGGGGCCGGGGAGCTGTTTTTT. This chain links TRBV9 with TRBJ2-2, with D tentatively TRBD1 (5 bases). The V end was cut by 6 bases, the J end by 6 bases, with 6 bases between. Germline CDR1 and CDR2: SGDLS and YYNGEE. The CDR3 consists of 11 residues.

This chain uses TRBV4-3 with TRBJ2-6, with a possible D match to TRBD2 (6 bases). CDR1 is LGHNA and CDR2 is YSLEER in the germline V gene. This CDR3 region has 16 residues. V was clipped by 1 base and J by 1 base, with 8 bases between them. The CDR3 DNA sequence: TGCGCCAGCAGCCAAGCGGGGGTATCTGGGGCCAACGTCCTGACTTTC. Its protein is CASSQAGVSGANVLTF.

The chain has TRBV5-5 and TRBJ2-3; TRBD2 agrees at 8 bases. The CDR3 contains 16 residues. From germline, CDR1 is SGHKS and CDR2 YYEKEE (reference sequence). J lost 0 bases, V lost 0 bases, and 3 bases had no gene match. The CDR3 DNA is TGTGCCAGCAGCTTGGAACTAGCGGTGAGCACAGATACGCAGTATTTT. Amino acid sequence: CASSLELAVSTDTQYF.

The V gene is TRBV15, the J gene TRBJ1-1; perhaps TRBD1 as D (6 bases). CDR1 is LNHNV, CDR2 YYDKDF, per germline (reference sequence). The CDR3 extends over 13 amino acids. Trimming shortened V by 6 bases and J by 5 bases, and 13 bases separated the two germline ends. Written as DNA, the CDR3 is TGTGCCACCAGTCGGGGGGCACGAACTGAAGCTTTCTTT. This translates into CATSRGARTEAFF.

CDR3 region: CASSVGPTGVGSPLHF. The CDR3 DNA is TGTGCCAGCAGCGTAGGGCCGACAGGGGTCGGTTCACCCCTCCACTTT. The genes are TRBV9 and TRBJ1-6; TRBD1 matches 8 bases. The CDR3 extends over 16 amino acids. V lost 0 bases to trimming and J lost 9 bases; unmatched junction nucleotides: 8. CDR1 is SGDLS, CDR2 YYNGEE, per germline.

This clone showed up many times. The J gene is TRBJ1-4, the V gene TRBV3-1 (or the pseudogene TRBV3-2); D ambiguous. The length of the CDR3 is 14 residues. Looked up from germline, CDR1 is LGHDT and CDR2 is YNNKEL (reference sequence). With 4 bases removed from V and 8 bases from J, the gap between germline ends came to 14 bases. CDR3 amino acids: CASSPDRRGEKLFF. In nucleotides, the CDR3 is TGTGCCAGCAGCCCTGATCGCCGTGGCGAAAAACTGTTTTTT.

V and J are TRBV29-1 and TRBJ2-5, with TRBD2 matching 7 bases. Looked up from germline, CDR1 is SQVTM and CDR2 is ANQGSEA. The CDR3 has 11 residues. V was pared by 5 bases and J by 5 bases, with 2 bases of the junction left unmatched. For the CDR3, the DNA is TGCAGCGTTAACGGGGGGGAGACCCAGTACTTC. Amino acid sequence: CSVNGGETQYF.